The clone carrying this T cell receptor (beta chain) was seen many times. This specimen includes other DNA sequences encoding the same CDR3. This entry belongs to a study of metastatic and nonmetastatic thyroid tumors. Using MiXCR, TCRdb re-called clones from the PCR reads. The table shows tens of thousands of clones, with approximately 15% occurring only once. All patients were untreated before thyroid surgery. CDR3 length equals 13 residues. The germline V gene encodes CDR1 MGHRA and CDR2 YSYEKL. V was pared by 3 bases and J by 4 bases, with 7 bases between. The material sequenced was blood. The J gene is TRBJ1-3, the V gene TRBV4-1; D not certain. The receptor was derived from a female donor with papillary thyroid cancer or a benign thyroid nodule (not recorded which). Some clones in this sample may be carry-over from other donors' samples. CDR3 residues: CASSQTRGNTIYF. The CDR3 DNA reads as TGCGCCAGCAGCCAGACCAGGGGAAACACCATATATTTT.